The entry that follows covers one T cell receptor beta chain sequence. The data belong to a study of blood T cell repertoires in COVID-19. Study information: Samples taken during acute and convalescent COVID-19 were collected in the United States, Italy and Spain. The analysed material was cDNA or gDNA that came from T cells, B-cell-depleted T cells, or PBMCs.

Sequencing used immunoSEQ multiplex PCR; TCRdb keeps in-frame clones, though not all of them. The repertoire holds some 200,000 clones, with more than 65% as singletons. The specimen was peripheral blood. This sequence originates from a woman in her 40s who had recovered from COVID-19.

The CDR3 sequence: CASADRYQPQHF. In nucleotides, the CDR3 is TGTGCCAGCGCAGACAGATATCAGCCCCAGCATTTT. The genes are TRBV6-5 and TRBJ1-5; TRBD1 is a possible D gene (5 bases). CDR1 is MNHEY and CDR2 is SVGAGI in the germline V gene. The V and J ends lost 8 bases and 5 bases respectively, with 10 bases between them. This CDR3 is built from 12 residues.